Following are 17 T cell receptor beta chains from one sample sequenced in a study of CD8+ T cells in alopecia areata. cDNA reverse transcribed from extracted RNA served as the sequencing template. The assay was immunoSEQ multiplex PCR, and TCRdb's table has in-frame clones only and misses some. The sample holds some 200,000 clones, 50% to 70% seen once. The sequencing used CD4+ T cells sorted from blood, collected at week 0. These receptors came from a human donor with alopecia areata.

This chain uses TRBV11-3 with TRBJ1-6; D remains unclear. The ends were cut back, 6 bases at V and 0 bases at J, with 6 bases in the middle. The CDR3 is 14 amino acids. Germline CDR1 reads SGHNT; CDR2 reads YENEEA. CDR3 bases: TGTGCCAGCAGTGAAAGCTCCTATAATTCACCCCTCCACTTT. This gives the protein CASSESSYNSPLHF.

This clone was found once. This chain connects TRBV5-1 to TRBJ1-1, with TRBD1 matching 8 bases. The CDR3 contains 15 residues. The V segment lost 4 bases and the J segment 4 bases; nucleotides outside the gene matches: 9. Germline CDR1 reads SGHRS; CDR2 reads YFSETQ. CDR3 amino acids: CASSPSQGASTEAFF. Written as DNA, the CDR3 is TGCGCCAGCAGCCCATCCCAGGGGGCGAGCACTGAAGCTTTCTTT.

The CDR3 spells CAWGGLNEQFF. The CDR3 nucleotides are TGTGCCTGGGGGGGGCTCAATGAGCAGTTCTTC. The chain recombines TRBV30 with TRBJ2-1; D may be TRBD1 or TRBD2 (6 bases each). CDR1 and CDR2 (germline): GTSNPN, SVGIG (reference sequence). CDR3 length equals 11 residues. V shed 5 bases and J shed 6 bases, with 8 bases lying between them.

The J gene is TRBJ1-2, the V gene TRBV29-1; 8 bases map to TRBD1. This CDR3 comprises 14 residues. J gave up 5 bases and V 0 bases, and 5 bases lay outside the gene matches. Germline values: CDR1 SQVTM, CDR2 ANQGSEA. CDR3 region: CSVEEVQGAYGYTF. CDR3 nucleotide sequence: TGCAGCGTTGAAGAGGTCCAGGGGGCATATGGCTACACCTTC. The full variable domain, completed using reference TRBV29-1 and TRBJ1-2, is SAVISQKPSRDICQRGTSLTIQCQVDSQVTMMFWYRQQPGQSLTLIATANQGSEATYESGFVIDKFPISRPNLTFSTLTVSNMSPEDSSIYLCSVEEVQGAYGYTFGSGTRLTVV.

This clone was observed a handful of times. The chain employs TRBV5-1 and TRBJ2-1, with 8 bases lining up with TRBD1. This CDR3 spans 14 amino acids. J lost 12 bases, V lost 0 bases, and 8 bases had no gene match. In germline, CDR1 is SGHRS, CDR2 YFSETQ. CDR3 nucleotides: TGCGCCAGCAGCTTGGTAGCAGGGGGCGAAGGGCAGTTCTTC. It translates to CASSLVAGGEGQFF. Full variable domain (remainder filled in from reference TRBV5-1 and TRBJ2-1): KAGVTQTPRYLIKTRGQQVTLSCSPISGHRSVSWYQQTPGQGLQFLFEYFSETQRNKGNFPGRFSGRQFSNSRSEMNVSTLELGDSALYLCASSLVAGGEGQFFGPGTRLTVL.

This clone has a handful of counts. The same CDR3 also results from other DNA sequences found in this sample. The chain combines TRBV29-1 with TRBJ2-3; D ambiguous. Germline lookup yields CDR1 SQVTM and CDR2 ANQGSEA. The CDR3 has 12 residues. Trimming took off 1 base at V and 1 base at J, with 3 bases between the two ends. CDR3 in amino acids: CSVEAGTDTQYF. The CDR3 region has the DNA TGCAGCGTTGAAGCAGGCACAGATACGCAGTATTTT.

This clone was recorded a few times. CDR3 amino acids: CASSGQGASWEQFF. The CDR3 bases are TGTGCCAGCAGTGGACAGGGGGCCAGTTGGGAGCAGTTCTTC. V gene TRBV2 combines with J gene TRBJ2-1; 10 nucleotides agree with TRBD1. The CDR3 has 14 amino acids. V shed 4 bases, J shed 10 bases, and the junction held 7 bases outside the gene matches. Germline lookup yields CDR1 SNHLY and CDR2 FYNNEI.

The chain links TRBV7-9 to TRBJ1-1; a weak D match, TRBD1 (6 bases). The CDR3 is 14 amino acids. V was cut by 4 bases and J by 4 bases, with 13 bases left in between. The germline V gene encodes CDR1 SEHNR and CDR2 FQNEAQ (reference sequence). The CDR3 region has the DNA TGTGCCAGCAGCTCCCCGGGGGCGGTCACTGAAGCTTTCTTT. Amino acid sequence: CASSSPGAVTEAFF. Based on the CDR3 plus reference TRBV7-9 and TRBJ1-1, the full variable domain is DTGVSQNPRHKITKRGQNVTFRCDPISEHNRLYWYRQTLGQGPEFLTYFQNEAQLEKSRLLSDRFSAERPKGSFSTLEIQRTEQGDSAMYLCASSSPGAVTEAFFGQGTRLTVV.

The chain couples TRBV18 to TRBJ1-1, with D unclear. Trimming removed 3 bases from V and 1 base from J, with 12 bases in between. The CDR3 runs 15 residues. The germline V gene has CDR1 KGHSH and CDR2 LQKENI. CDR3 amino acids: CASSPLQAGNTEAFF. As DNA, the CDR3 is TGTGCCAGCTCACCTTTACAAGCGGGGAACACTGAAGCTTTCTTT. Supplemented by reference TRBV18 and TRBJ1-1, the full variable domain reads NAGVMQNPRHLVRRRGQEARLRCSPMKGHSHVYWYRQLPEEGLKFMVYLQKENIIDESGMPKERFSAEFPKEGPSILRIQQVVRGDSAAYFCASSPLQAGNTEAFFGQGTRLTVV.

This rearrangement joins TRBV18 to TRBJ2-5; 8 nucleotides match TRBD1. The CDR3 loop spans 15 amino acids. The germline gives CDR1 KGHSH, CDR2 LQKENI. Trimming cost V 2 bases and J 5 bases; bases outside gene matches: 7. The CDR3 loop reads CASSPNTGGPETQYF. Written as DNA, the CDR3 is TGTGCCAGCTCACCAAACACAGGGGGACCGGAGACCCAGTACTTC.

V and J are TRBV20-1 and TRBJ1-3; D call uncertain. The germline V gene encodes CDR1 DFQATT and CDR2 SNEGSKA (reference sequence). V shed 4 bases and J shed 1 base, with 2 bases lying between them. This CDR3 is built from 11 residues. The CDR3 region is CSANSGNTIYF. CDR3 in DNA: TGCAGTGCTAATTCTGGAAACACCATATATTTT.

This sequence joins TRBV6-4 and TRBJ2-3; no clear D. Per germline, CDR1 MRHNA and CDR2 SNTAGT. This CDR3 has 15 amino acids. V dropped 0 bases and J dropped 1 base, with 8 bases sitting between them. The CDR3 here is CASSDSSSRTDTQYF. In nucleotides, the CDR3 is TGTGCCAGCAGTGACTCGAGCAGCCGCACAGATACGCAGTATTTT.

A single count supports this clone. The V and J genes are TRBV29-1 and TRBJ1-2, with a tentative D call TRBD1 (5 bases). CDR3 size: 11 residues. V lost 4 bases, J lost 8 bases, and 11 bases lay in between. Germline CDR1 and CDR2: SQVTM and ANQGSEA. The CDR3 is CSVGQGMGYTF. CDR3 nucleotide sequence: TGCAGCGTTGGGCAGGGAATGGGCTACACCTTC.

The table lists this clone with a few counts. The J gene is TRBJ2-3, the V gene TRBV2; 8 positions agree with TRBD1. The CDR3 spans 13 residues. Germline CDR1 reads SNHLY; CDR2 reads FYNNEI. The V and J ends lost 8 bases and 2 bases, in that order; junction bases with no gene match: 3. CDR3 bases: TGTGCCAGCTGGACAGGGTACACAGATACGCAGTATTTT. As protein: CASWTGYTDTQYF.

The chain links TRBV15 to TRBJ2-2; TRBD2 aligns across 7 bases. Germline CDR1 reads LNHNV; CDR2 reads YYDKDF (reference sequence). V trimming: 6 bases; J trimming: 3 bases; junction bases outside the gene matches: 1. The CDR3 contains 13 residues. The CDR3 sequence: CATRGGYTGELFF. For the CDR3, the DNA is TGTGCCACCAGGGGGGGGTACACCGGGGAGCTGTTTTTT.

The V and J genes are TRBV6-1 and TRBJ2-7; tentatively, D is TRBD1 (6 bases). Germline-derived CDR1 and CDR2 are MNHNS and SASEGT. Trimming cost V 8 bases and J 2 bases, with 10 bases left between them. The CDR3 totals 12 residues. DNA for the CDR3: TGTGCCAGCCTCGGACAGACCTACGAGCAGTACTTC. Translating gives CASLGQTYEQYF.

This clone came up a few times. V and J are TRBV13 and TRBJ1-2; D is ambiguous. The germline gives CDR1 PRHDT, CDR2 FYEKMQ (reference sequence). V lost 0 bases, J lost 0 bases, and 8 bases lay in between. The CDR3 has 15 residues. This CDR3 reads CASSLGRGTNYGYTF. CDR3 bases: TGTGCCAGCAGCTTAGGACGAGGGACTAACTATGGCTACACCTTC.